The rows below give T cell receptor beta chains drawn from one sample of a study of blood T cell repertoires in COVID-19. The method was immunoSEQ multiplex PCR; TCRdb's version includes in-frame clones alone and lacks a portion of them. Among 250,000 to 400,000 clones listed, approximately 88% were seen once. Sequencing was carried out using peripheral blood. The receptors shown here come from a woman under 40 with COVID-19, enrolled during active disease. CDR3s include the opening cysteine and the closing phenylalanine or tryptophan.

v_call cdr3_aa
TRBV28 CASSLADTSGNTIYF
TRBV5-1 CASSLVSGQNNSPLHF
TRBV29-1 CSVFKQGRSHSNGYTF
TRBV19 CASINKGRGVHGYTF
TRBV11-2 CASSRVYRYDEQFF
TRBV12-3/TRBV12-4 CASSLTNYGYTF
TRBV30 CAWRKLPEAFF
TRBV19 CASSRGGQGTFIQYF
TRBV24-1 CATSDLGGGEQYF
TRBV7-6 CASSLSMDRGGYGYTF
TRBV5-1 CASSLVDSGNTIYF
TRBV7-8 CASSKNRGANEKLFF
TRBV9 CASSSRGWASTDTQYF
TRBV7-9 CASSLHTGGPSYNEQFF